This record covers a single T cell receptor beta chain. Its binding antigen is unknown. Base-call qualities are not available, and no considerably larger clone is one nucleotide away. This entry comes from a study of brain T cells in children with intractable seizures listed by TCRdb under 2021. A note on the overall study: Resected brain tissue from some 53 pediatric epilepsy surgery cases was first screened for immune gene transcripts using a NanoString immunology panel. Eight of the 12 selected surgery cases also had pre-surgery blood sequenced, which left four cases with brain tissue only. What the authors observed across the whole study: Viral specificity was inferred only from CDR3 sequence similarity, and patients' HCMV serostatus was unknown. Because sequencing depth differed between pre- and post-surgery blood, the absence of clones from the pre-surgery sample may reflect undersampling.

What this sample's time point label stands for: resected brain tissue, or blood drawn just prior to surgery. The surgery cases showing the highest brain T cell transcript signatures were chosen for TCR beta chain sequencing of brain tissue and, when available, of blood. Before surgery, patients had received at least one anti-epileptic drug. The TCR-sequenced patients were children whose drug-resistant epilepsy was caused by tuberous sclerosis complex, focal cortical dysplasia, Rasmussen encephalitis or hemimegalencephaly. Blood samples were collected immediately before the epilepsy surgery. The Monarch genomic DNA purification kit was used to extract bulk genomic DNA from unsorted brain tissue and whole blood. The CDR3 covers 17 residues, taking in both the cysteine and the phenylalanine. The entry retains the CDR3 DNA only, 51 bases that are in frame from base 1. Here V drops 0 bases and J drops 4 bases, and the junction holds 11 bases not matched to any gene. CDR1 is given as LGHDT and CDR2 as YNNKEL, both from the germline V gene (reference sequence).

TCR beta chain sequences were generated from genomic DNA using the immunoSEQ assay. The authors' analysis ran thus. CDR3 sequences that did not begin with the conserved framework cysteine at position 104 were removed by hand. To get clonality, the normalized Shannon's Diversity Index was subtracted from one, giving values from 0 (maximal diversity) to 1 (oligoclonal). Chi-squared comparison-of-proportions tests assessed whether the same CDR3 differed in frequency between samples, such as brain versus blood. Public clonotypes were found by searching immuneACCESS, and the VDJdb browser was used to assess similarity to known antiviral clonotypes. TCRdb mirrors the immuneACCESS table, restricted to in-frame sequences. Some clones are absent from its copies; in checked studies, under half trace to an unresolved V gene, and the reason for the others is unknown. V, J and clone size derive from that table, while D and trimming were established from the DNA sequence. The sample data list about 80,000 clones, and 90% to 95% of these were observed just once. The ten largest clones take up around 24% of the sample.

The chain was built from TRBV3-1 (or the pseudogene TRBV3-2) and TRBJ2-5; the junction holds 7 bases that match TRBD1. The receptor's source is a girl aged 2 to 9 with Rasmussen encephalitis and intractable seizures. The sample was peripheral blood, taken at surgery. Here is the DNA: TGTGCCAGCAGCCAAGAAAGGGGGCTGGATAGCAGAGAGACCCAGTACTTC. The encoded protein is CASSQERGLDSRETQYF.